One sample yielded the 15 T cell receptor beta chains listed below, sequenced in a study of patients and donors after allogeneic stem cell transplantation. TCRdb recomputed calls from the RT-PCR reads with MiXCR, one row per CDR3 protein. Counted here are under 200,000 distinct CDR3 sequences, 30% occurring once; the ten biggest clones make up roughly 3%. Input material: blood, either unsorted or a sorted T cell fraction (not recorded which). These receptors all stem from a human donor who was either an allogeneic HSCT recipient or a stem cell or donor lymphocyte infusion donor (not recorded which). It is not recorded whose cells these are; they may come from a transplant donor.

This clonotype was counted only a few times. This sequence joins TRBV5-1 and TRBJ2-2, with D perhaps TRBD2 (5 bases). Trimming shortened V by 5 bases and J by 0 bases, and 14 bases separated the two germline ends. CDR1 and CDR2 (germline): SGHRS, YFSETQ. This CDR3 contains 16 residues. In DNA, the CDR3 is TGCGCCAGCAGACTGGATGGCGGGCCGAACACCGGGGAGCTGTTTTTT. Amino acids: CASRLDGGPNTGELFF.

The chain joins TRBV12-3 or TRBV12-4 to TRBJ1-2, with no clear D. The CDR3 extends over 12 amino acids. The V end was cut by 3 bases, the J end by 5 bases, with 7 bases between. CDR3: CASSFNSYGYTF. The CDR3 DNA is TGTGCCAGCAGTTTTAATTCTTATGGCTACACCTTC.

The chain recombines TRBV28 with TRBJ1-5; 9 bases line up with TRBD1. Per germline, CDR1 MDHEN and CDR2 SYDVKM. The CDR3 runs 16 residues. V dropped 2 bases and J dropped 4; count of bases not matched to a gene: 6. CDR3 protein: CASSLPRQGGNQPQHF. The DNA for the CDR3 is TGTGCCAGCAGTTTACCTCGACAGGGGGGGAATCAGCCCCAGCATTTT.

The CDR3 here is CASTVNRGYSNQPQHF. CDR3 bases: TGTGCCAGCACCGTCAACAGGGGATATAGCAATCAGCCCCAGCATTTT. The chain recombines TRBV3-1 with TRBJ1-5, with 7 bases lining up with TRBD1. Trimming cost V 7 bases and J 0 bases; bases outside gene matches: 9. CDR1 and CDR2 (germline): LGHDT, YNNKEL (reference sequence). The CDR3 runs to 16 residues.

This clonotype was counted a few times. V usage is TRBV5-1 and J usage is TRBJ2-1, with a weak D call TRBD1 (6 bases). The CDR3 runs to 15 residues. Trimming left V 0 bases short and J 4 bases short, with 11 bases between. The germline gives CDR1 SGHRS, CDR2 YFSETQ. The CDR3 DNA follows: TGCGCCAGCAGCTTGGCCCCAGGGGAGTACAATGAGCAGTTCTTC. This encodes CASSLAPGEYNEQFF.

The CDR3 region has the DNA TGTGCCAGCAGCCCCCGGGAGGGGAACCAAGAGACCCAGTACTTC. This gives the protein CASSPREGNQETQYF. The chain is built from TRBV4-2 and TRBJ2-5; TRBD2 aligns across 8 bases. The CDR3 is made up of 15 amino acids. The germline gives CDR1 LGHNA, CDR2 YNFKEQ. V was pared by 4 bases and J by 0 bases, with 4 bases of the junction left unmatched.

The chain has TRBV5-5 and TRBJ2-7; D is unresolved. V shed 3 bases and J shed 1 base, with 11 bases lying between them. This CDR3 is 14 amino acids long. Germline CDR1 SGHKS, CDR2 YYEKEE (reference sequence). The CDR3 DNA follows: TGTGCCAGCAGCTCCGACCTAGGGTCCTACGAGCAGTACTTC. Translation: CASSSDLGSYEQYF.

The V gene is TRBV29-1, the J gene TRBJ2-1, with 9 bases fitting TRBD1. V shed 7 bases, J shed 0 bases, and the junction held 7 bases outside the gene matches. The CDR3 extends over 15 amino acids. The germline gives CDR1 SQVTM, CDR2 ANQGSEA. In DNA, the CDR3 is TGCAGCGCGACTTCGACAGGGGGCTCCTACAATGAGCAGTTCTTC. Protein sequence: CSATSTGGSYNEQFF.

Only a few counts were recorded for this clonotype. The rearrangement uses TRBV29-1 and TRBJ1-5; weak D call: TRBD1 (5 bases). The V and J ends lost 6 bases and 5 bases respectively, with 14 bases between them. Germline CDR1 and CDR2: SQVTM and ANQGSEA. The CDR3 length is 13 residues. The CDR3 sequence is CSVAGDPYQPQHF. CDR3 nucleotides: TGCAGCGTCGCGGGGGACCCGTATCAGCCCCAGCATTTT.

The V gene is TRBV27, the J gene TRBJ2-2; D is undetermined. There are 15 residues in the CDR3. Trimming cost V 7 bases and J 2 bases, with 14 bases left between them. Germline V gene lookup returns CDR1 MNHEY and CDR2 SMNVEV (reference sequence). The CDR3 DNA is TGTGCCAGCACCCCCGCAGCCTTTAACACCGGGGAGCTGTTTTTT. This translates into CASTPAAFNTGELFF.

The rearrangement links TRBV4-2 to TRBJ2-5; 7 bases are a match to TRBD1. Germline values: CDR1 LGHNA, CDR2 YNFKEQ. This CDR3 region has 17 residues. V gave up 0 bases and J gave up 4 bases; unmatched junction bases: 11. CDR3 DNA: TGTGCCAGCAGCCAAGATGGGAGCACAGGGGTGGGAGAGACCCAGTACTTC. Protein product: CASSQDGSTGVGETQYF.

V usage is TRBV6-2 or TRBV6-3 and J usage is TRBJ2-3, with TRBD2 matching 12 bases. The V and J ends lost 6 bases and 1 base, in that order; junction bases with no gene match: 5. CDR1 and CDR2 (germline): MNHEY, SVGEGT. CDR3 length equals 16 residues. CDR3 amino acids: CASSWRLAGGTDTQYF. In nucleotides, the CDR3 is TGTGCCAGCAGCTGGAGACTAGCGGGGGGCACAGATACGCAGTATTTT.

V gene TRBV27 combines with J gene TRBJ1-5; D is uncertain. CDR1 MNHEY and CDR2 SMNVEV come from the germline V gene (reference sequence). V lost 6 bases to trimming and J lost 0 bases, with 18 bases between them. The CDR3 has 17 amino acids. The CDR3 DNA is TGTGCCAGCAGCCTGAATGGCCAGACGTATAGCAATCAGCCCCAGCATTTT. Translating gives CASSLNGQTYSNQPQHF.

This clonotype was counted between two and nine times. The V and J genes are TRBV25-1 and TRBJ1-5; D not certain. CDR3 size: 16 residues. Looked up from germline, CDR1 is MGHDK and CDR2 is SYGVNS. With 6 bases removed from V and 0 bases from J, the gap between germline ends came to 15 bases. For the CDR3, the DNA is TGTGCCAGCAGCGCCGGGAGCCAGTATAGCAATCAGCCCCAGCATTTT. This translates into CASSAGSQYSNQPQHF.

This chain joins TRBV18 and TRBJ1-5; 7 bases agree with TRBD1. The CDR3 has 16 amino acids. CDR1 and CDR2 (germline): KGHSH, LQKENI. V gave up 0 bases and J gave up 5 bases; unmatched junction bases: 7. CDR3 DNA: TGTGCCAGCTCACCACCCGGGACAGTTCATCATCAGCCCCAGCATTTT. Its translation is CASSPPGTVHHQPQHF. Supplemented by reference TRBV18 and TRBJ1-5, the full variable domain reads NAGVMQNPRHLVRRRGQEARLRCSPMKGHSHVYWYRQLPEEGLKFMVYLQKENIIDESGMPKERFSAEFPKEGPSILRIQQVVRGDSAAYFCASSPPGTVHHQPQHFGDGTRLSIL.